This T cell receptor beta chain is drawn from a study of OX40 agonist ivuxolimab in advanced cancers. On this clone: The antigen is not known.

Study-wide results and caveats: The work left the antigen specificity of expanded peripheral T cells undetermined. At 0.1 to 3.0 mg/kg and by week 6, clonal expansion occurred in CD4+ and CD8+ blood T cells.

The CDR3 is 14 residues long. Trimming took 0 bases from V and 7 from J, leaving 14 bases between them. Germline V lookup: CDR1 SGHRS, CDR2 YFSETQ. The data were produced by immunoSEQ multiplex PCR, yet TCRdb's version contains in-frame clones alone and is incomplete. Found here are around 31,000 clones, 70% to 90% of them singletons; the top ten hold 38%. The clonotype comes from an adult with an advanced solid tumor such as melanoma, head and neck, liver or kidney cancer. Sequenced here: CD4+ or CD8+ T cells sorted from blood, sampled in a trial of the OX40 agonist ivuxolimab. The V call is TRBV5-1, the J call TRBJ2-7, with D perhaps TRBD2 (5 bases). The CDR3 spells CASSLESGIWEQYF. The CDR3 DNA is TGCGCCAGCAGCTTGGAGTCGGGGATATGGGAGCAGTACTTC.